These T cell receptor beta chains were read from a single sample in a study of blood T cell repertoires in COVID-19. The assay was immunoSEQ multiplex PCR, and TCRdb's table has in-frame clones only and misses some. The sample shows more than 300,000 clones, around 89% of them seen only once. Sequencing was done on a sample of PBMCs or T cells enriched from blood (not recorded which). The receptors come from a young woman who had recovered from COVID-19. Each CDR3 is given with its conserved first and last residue. The order of the fields is clone size, D gene, V gene, J gene, CDR3 DNA, CDR3 protein. A D gene is named only where the DNA matches it firmly. A clone size is listed for some rows: how often the clone was seen (once, few, many), or a class if it is expanded.

>NA|NA|TRBV2|TRBJ1-3
TGTGCCAGCATATCAGGGTTAGCTGGAAACACCATATATTTT
CASISGLAGNTIYF
>NA|TRBD2|TRBV7-9|TRBJ2-7
TGTGCCAGCAGCTCGCCCGGGGTGTGGGAGGGCGAGCAGTACTTC
CASSSPGVWEGEQYF
>NA|TRBD1|TRBV4-1|TRBJ1-2
TGCGCCAGCAGCCAAGGAGACAGGGAGGATGGCTACACCTTC
CASSQGDREDGYTF
>NA|TRBD2|TRBV4-1|TRBJ2-6
TGCGCCAGCAGCCAACTACCGGGGGGGGGCGGGGCCAACGTCCTGACTTTC
CASSQLPGGGGANVLTF
>NA|TRBD2|TRBV12-3/TRBV12-4|TRBJ2-1
TGTGCCACCTTAGCGGGGGGGTACAATGAGCAGTTCTTC
CATLAGGYNEQFF
>NA|NA|TRBV7-9|TRBJ2-1
TGTGCCAGCAGCTTATGGGGAGACTACAATGAGCAGTTCTTC
CASSLWGDYNEQFF
>NA|NA|TRBV19|TRBJ1-5
TGTGCCAGTAGTATGATTAAGGGGGAAGGCAATCAGCCCCAGCATTTT
CASSMIKGEGNQPQHF
>NA|TRBD1|TRBV6-1|TRBJ1-6
TGTGCCAGCAGTGAACTTGGGACAGGGTCTTATTCACCCCTCCACTTT
CASSELGTGSYSPLHF
>NA|NA|TRBV28|TRBJ1-4
TGTGCCACCATTAGGGGAACTAATGAAAAACTGTTTTTT
CATIRGTNEKLFF
>NA|TRBD1|TRBV9|TRBJ1-4
TGTGCCAGCAGCCCCTGGACAGGGGAGTCTACTAATGAAAAACTGTTTTTT
CASSPWTGESTNEKLFF
>NA|NA|TRBV9|TRBJ1-1
TGTGCCAGCAGCGTAGAGCCCGGAAACGAGAGGTTCACTGAAGCTTTCTTT
CASSVEPGNERFTEAFF
>NA|TRBD1|TRBV5-6|TRBJ2-2
TGTGCCACGCAACCGGGACAGGGCTTGACCGGGGAGCTGTTTTTT
CATQPGQGLTGELFF
>NA|TRBD1|TRBV28|TRBJ1-4
TGTGCCAGCAGTGCAGCGGGACAGGGGTATGAAAAACTGTTTTTT
CASSAAGQGYEKLFF
>NA|TRBD1|TRBV5-6|TRBJ1-5
TGTGCCAGCAGCTCATGGACAGGGACGAGCAATCAGCCCCAGCATTTT
CASSSWTGTSNQPQHF
>NA|TRBD1|TRBV6-5|TRBJ1-1
TGTGCCAGCAGTCGCGACAGGGTTTTTACTGAAGCTTTCTTT
CASSRDRVFTEAFF
>once|NA|TRBV6-5|TRBJ1-4
TGTGCCAGCATGCGACAGGCAACTAATGAAAAACTGTTTTTT
CASMRQATNEKLFF
>NA|NA|TRBV9|TRBJ1-1
TGTGCCAGCAGCCCCACTGGGCGGGGTACTGAAGCTTTCTTT
CASSPTGRGTEAFF
>NA|TRBD1|TRBV19|TRBJ1-2
TGTGCCAGTAGGCCGGGACAGGGAGCCTATGGCTACACCTTC
CASRPGQGAYGYTF
>NA|NA|TRBV5-5|TRBJ1-1
TGTGCCAGCAGCTTGAGCGGGGCCTACCCCTGGGGGAACACTGAAGCTTTCTTT
CASSLSGAYPWGNTEAFF
>NA|TRBD1|TRBV19|TRBJ2-5
TGTGCCAGTAGTACCCCACAGGGGGCGGGGGAGACCCAGTACTTC
CASSTPQGAGETQYF